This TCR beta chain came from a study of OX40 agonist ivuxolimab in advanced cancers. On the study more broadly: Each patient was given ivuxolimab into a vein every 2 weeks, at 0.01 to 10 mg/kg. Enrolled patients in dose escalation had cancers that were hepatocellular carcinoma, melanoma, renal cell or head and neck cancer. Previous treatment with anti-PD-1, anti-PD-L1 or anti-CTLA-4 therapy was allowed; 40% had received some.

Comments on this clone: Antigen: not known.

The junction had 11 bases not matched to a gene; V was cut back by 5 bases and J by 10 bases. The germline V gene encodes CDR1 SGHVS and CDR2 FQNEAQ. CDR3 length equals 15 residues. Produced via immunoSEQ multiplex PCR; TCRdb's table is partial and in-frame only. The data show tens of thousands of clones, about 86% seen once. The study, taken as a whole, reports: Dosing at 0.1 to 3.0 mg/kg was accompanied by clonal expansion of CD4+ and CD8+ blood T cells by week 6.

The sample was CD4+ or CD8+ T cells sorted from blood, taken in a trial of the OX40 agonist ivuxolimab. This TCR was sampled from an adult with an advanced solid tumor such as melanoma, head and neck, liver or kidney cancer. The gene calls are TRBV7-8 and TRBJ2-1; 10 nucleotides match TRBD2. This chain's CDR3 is CASSLGTSVPLEQFF. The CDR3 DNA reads TGTGCCAGCAGCCTCGGGACTAGCGTACCTTTGGAGCAGTTCTTC.